One sample yielded the 17 T cell receptor beta chains listed below, sequenced in a study of shared clonotypes between healthy human individuals. Profiled with immunoSEQ multiplex PCR; TCRdb holds only in-frame clones, not every one. The sample lists 2.5 million or so clones; 90% to 95% were seen once. The specimen was naive CD4+ T cells sorted from blood. The subset here: CD45RA+ positively selected. The receptors stem from a young man in good health.

The chain uses TRBV4-1 and TRBJ1-5; D unresolved. Germline V CDR1 and CDR2: MGHRA, YSYEKL. There are 13 residues in the CDR3. Trimming pared 3 bases from V and 5 bases from J, leaving 8 bases between. CDR3 sequence: CASSHPLDQPQHF. The CDR3 bases are TGCGCCAGCAGCCATCCCCTTGATCAGCCCCAGCATTTT.

In regard to this clone: Since a much larger clone is just one base distant, this may be a read error. Other DNA sequences from this sample encode an identical CDR3 as well. The chain uses TRBV18 and TRBJ2-3; no reliable D call. The germline V and J ends were trimmed by 0 bases and 1 base, with 2 bases remaining between them. Germline CDR1 KGHSH, CDR2 LQKENI. The CDR3 covers 13 residues. Here the CDR3 reads CASSPPGTDTQYF. CDR3 coding DNA: TGTGCCAGCTCACCACCTGGCACAGATACGCAGTATTTT.

The chain uses TRBV5-1 and TRBJ2-3; TRBD1 might be the D (6 bases). Germline V lookup: CDR1 SGHRS, CDR2 YFSETQ. The V and J ends lost 0 bases and 0 bases respectively, with 11 bases between them. The length of the CDR3 is 16 residues. In nucleotides, the CDR3 is TGCGCCAGCAGCTTGGCCGGACAGTCAAGCACAGATACGCAGTATTTT. Amino acid sequence: CASSLAGQSSTDTQYF.

The chain uses TRBV10-3 and TRBJ1-2; D not certain. Germline V gene data show CDR1 as ENHRY and CDR2 as SYGVKD. The CDR3 extends over 13 amino acids. V dropped 6 bases and J dropped 5 bases, with 13 bases sitting between them. The chain's CDR3 is CAISADGDYGYTF. The DNA for the CDR3 is TGTGCCATCAGCGCGGACGGAGATTATGGCTACACCTTC.

The count of this clone is one. The chain recombines TRBV6-1 with TRBJ2-1; 10 bases agree with TRBD1. V was clipped by 0 bases and J by 6 bases; unmatched bases: 5. The CDR3 is made up of 16 amino acids. Germline V gene sequence: CDR1 MNHNS, CDR2 SASEGT. The CDR3 DNA reads as TGTGCCAGCAGTGAAGCCCCCGGACAGGGGGTCAATGAGCAGTTCTTC. Translating it yields CASSEAPGQGVNEQFF.

This chain joins TRBV5-8 and TRBJ1-6; D is uncertain. Per germline, CDR1 SGHTS and CDR2 YDEGEE. V was trimmed by 1 base and J by 7 bases, leaving 9 bases between them. The CDR3 spans 14 residues. The DNA for the CDR3 is TGTGCCAGCAGCTTGATGGTGGGCAATTCACCCCTCCACTTT. Its protein is CASSLMVGNSPLHF.

The chain couples TRBV10-2 to TRBJ2-2, with D unresolved. The germline V and J ends were trimmed by 7 bases and 0 bases, with 0 bases remaining between them. This CDR3 comprises 11 residues. Per the germline V gene, CDR1 is WSHSY and CDR2 is SAAADI. The DNA for the CDR3 is TGCGCCAGCACGAACACCGGGGAGCTGTTTTTT. Residues: CASTNTGELFF.

Here the CDR3 reads CAWKTASTDTQYF. The CDR3 region has the DNA TGTGCCTGGAAGACGGCTAGCACAGATACGCAGTATTTT. This rearrangement joins TRBV30 to TRBJ2-3; D call uncertain. The CDR3 runs 13 residues. The germline gives CDR1 GTSNPN, CDR2 SVGIG (reference sequence). V was trimmed by 4 bases and J by 0 bases, leaving 8 bases between them. Together with reference TRBV30 and TRBJ2-3, the CDR3 gives the full variable domain: SQTIHQWPATLVQPVGSPLSLECTVEGTSNPNLYWYRQAAGRGLQLLFYSVGIGQISSEVPQNLSASRPQDRQFILSSKKLLLSDSGFYLCAWKTASTDTQYFGPGTRLTVL.

The chain couples TRBV9 to TRBJ2-2; 12 positions agree with TRBD2. In germline, CDR1 is SGDLS, CDR2 YYNGEE. V lost 4 bases to trimming and J lost 6 bases; unmatched junction nucleotides: 7. The CDR3 runs 16 residues. Here the CDR3 reads CASSITSGGPPGELFF. The CDR3 bases are TGTGCCAGCAGCATTACTAGCGGGGGGCCCCCCGGGGAGCTGTTTTTT.

This clone was detected once. This chain links TRBV4-1 with TRBJ2-3; D could derive from TRBD1 or TRBD2 (5 bases each). This CDR3 has 17 residues. Germline V gene data show CDR1 as MGHRA and CDR2 as YSYEKL. V shed 0 bases and J shed 5 bases, with 18 bases lying between them. The CDR3 sequence is CASSQEQVGVRVDTQYF. As DNA, the CDR3 is TGCGCCAGCAGCCAAGAACAGGTGGGAGTGCGGGTAGATACGCAGTATTTT.

The V and J genes are TRBV19 and TRBJ2-1, with D tentatively TRBD2 (5 bases). The germline V and J ends were trimmed by 1 base and 8 bases, with 15 bases remaining between them. CDR3 size: 15 residues. Germline CDR1 reads LNHDA; CDR2 reads SQIVND (reference sequence). CDR3 amino acids: CASSIVTRSFHEQFF. The CDR3 bases are TGTGCCAGTAGTATAGTTACTAGGTCTTTCCATGAGCAGTTCTTC.

This rearrangement joins TRBV28 to TRBJ2-2, with 8 bases matching TRBD1. The germline V gene encodes CDR1 MDHEN and CDR2 SYDVKM. The CDR3 is 16 amino acids. Germline trimming cut 7 bases from V and 4 bases from J; bases unmatched to any gene: 11. In nucleotides, the CDR3 is TGTGCCAGCACCAAGGACAGGGCGGGTAGCACCGGGGAGCTGTTTTTT. Residues: CASTKDRAGSTGELFF.

The rearrangement links TRBV6-1 to TRBJ1-1; 7 bases align to TRBD1. Losses at the gene ends were 0 bases for V and 4 bases for J; bases not matched to a gene: 11. Germline CDR1 and CDR2: MNHNS and SASEGT. The CDR3 is 17 amino acids. The CDR3 DNA follows: TGTGCCAGCAGTGAAGCGGGACAGTCGTCATGGGGCACTGAAGCTTTCTTT. Translated, it gives CASSEAGQSSWGTEAFF.

V and J are TRBV14 and TRBJ1-2; 7 bases fit TRBD1. From germline, CDR1 is SGHDN and CDR2 FVKESK. V dropped 3 bases and J dropped 7; count of bases not matched to a gene: 5. The CDR3 length is 13 residues. The CDR3 DNA reads TGTGCCAGCAGCCACTTTGCAGGGGGTGGCTACACCTTC. Its protein is CASSHFAGGGYTF.

The chain couples TRBV2 to TRBJ2-3; the match to TRBD1 covers 12 bases. V was pared by 10 bases and J by 8 bases, with 4 bases of the junction left unmatched. CDR3 length: 12 residues. Looked up from germline, CDR1 is SNHLY and CDR2 is FYNNEI. For the CDR3, the DNA is TGTGCCACCGGGACAGGGGGCGGTACGCAGTATTTT. Residues: CATGTGGGTQYF.

The gene calls are TRBV6-6 and TRBJ2-1, with 7 positions matching TRBD2. After removal of 4 bases from V and 10 bases from J, the junction contained 7 bases not matched to a gene. Germline V gene data show CDR1 as MNHNY and CDR2 as SVGAGI (reference sequence). This CDR3 contains 13 residues. This CDR3 is CASSSASGGEQFF. In DNA form, the CDR3 reads TGTGCCAGCAGTTCGGCTAGCGGCGGGGAGCAGTTCTTC.

This sequence joins TRBV9 and TRBJ2-5, with no clear D. Looked up from germline, CDR1 is SGDLS and CDR2 is YYNGEE. The CDR3 runs to 14 residues. With 0 bases removed from V and 1 base from J, the gap between germline ends came to 7 bases. The CDR3 bases are TGTGCCAGCAGCGTAGCTACGGGCCAAGAGACCCAGTACTTC. Amino acids: CASSVATGQETQYF.